The clone carrying this T cell receptor beta chain has a handful of counts. The antigen remains undetermined. Other DNA sequences in this specimen translate into the identical CDR3. This sample's time point: week 11, during vaccination. In every dose of vaccine, 300 ug of mutant IDH1 20-mer peptide was given alongside topical imiquimod. Using immunoSEQ multiplex PCR, the repertoire was profiled, and TCRdb retains in-frame clones only, with some absent. The sample lists more than 50,000 clones; 75% to 90% were seen once. The ends were cut back, 1 base at V and 0 bases at J, with 8 bases in the middle. The CDR3 runs 15 residues. CDR1 and CDR2 from the germline V gene are SGHRS and YFSETQ. These data come from a study of a mutant IDH1 vaccine in newly diagnosed glioma. Across the study: Vaccination began 4-6 weeks post radiotherapy alone, or with temozolomide cycles.

The gene calls are TRBV5-1 and TRBJ1-3; D remains unclear. The sequencing here drew on PBMCs, taken from a glioma patient whose treatment included an IDH1 peptide vaccine. This clonotype was sampled from a man in his fifties with glioma. The CDR3 bases are TGCGCCAGCAGCTTGACAGCATCCTCTGGAAACACCATATATTTT. Protein: CASSLTASSGNTIYF.